A single sample is the source of the 28 T cell receptor beta chains below, sequenced in a study of blood T cells in healthy people across ages. Through a sample-barcoded 5' primer and a J-beta primer mix, a second PCR was run for roughly 6 to 12 cycles. TCRdb used MiXCR to reprocess the 5' RACE reads, holding one entry per CDR3 protein. The sample shows about 840,000 distinct CDR3 sequences, 25% to 35% of them seen only once. This same sample was also part of a study on T cells of mothers and their children.

The sequenced material came from blood. These TCRs come from a woman between 35 and 50 years old in good health.

This clonotype was counted a few times. V gene TRBV4-3 combines with J gene TRBJ1-2, with TRBD1 as a possible D gene (5 bases). The CDR3 is 16 residues long. The germline V and J ends were trimmed by 1 base and 3 bases, with 15 bases remaining between them. Germline lookup yields CDR1 LGHNA and CDR2 YSLEER. CDR3: CASSQGGRGTHYGYTF. The CDR3 DNA sequence: TGCGCCAGCAGCCAAGGAGGACGGGGCACCCACTATGGCTACACCTTC.

This clonotype came up many times. J is TRBJ2-7 and V is TRBV12-3 or TRBV12-4; 9 nucleotides line up with TRBD1. The CDR3 is made up of 15 amino acids. V lost 5 bases, J lost 1 base, and 6 bases stayed unmatched. The CDR3, as DNA: TGTGCCAGCAGTGATACAGGGGGCCCTTCCTACGAGCAGTACTTC. It is translated as CASSDTGGPSYEQYF.

There are many counts of this clonotype. The DNA of the CDR3 is TGCAGTGCTATACTAGACAACTATTCCGGTGAGCAGTTCTTC. Translation gives CSAILDNYSGEQFF. The J gene is TRBJ2-1, the V gene TRBV20-1; weak D call: TRBD2 (5 bases). The germline V and J ends were trimmed by 4 bases and 9 bases, with 19 bases remaining between them. Germline assignment: CDR1 DFQATT and CDR2 SNEGSKA (reference sequence). The CDR3 runs to 14 residues.

This chain connects TRBV7-9 to TRBJ1-2; TRBD1 might be the D (6 bases). Trimming removed 5 bases from V and 5 bases from J, with 18 bases in between. Per germline, CDR1 SEHNR and CDR2 FQNEAQ (reference sequence). The CDR3 contains 15 residues. This CDR3 reads CASSPYSIRGYGYTF. The DNA of the CDR3 is TGTGCCAGCAGCCCTTACTCTATCAGGGGTTATGGCTACACCTTC.

This clonotype showed up many times. The rearrangement links TRBV29-1 to TRBJ2-5, with D maybe TRBD2 (7 bases). Germline V gives CDR1 SQVTM, CDR2 ANQGSEA. Trimming took 5 bases from V and 0 from J, leaving 16 bases between them. This CDR3 contains 15 residues. The CDR3 DNA reads TGCAGCGTTTCCCCGGGGGGCTTTAACCAAGAGACCCAGTACTTC. This translates into CSVSPGGFNQETQYF.

The V gene is TRBV20-1, the J gene TRBJ1-1; 8 nucleotides line up with TRBD1. The CDR3 length is 15 residues. Trimming at V came to 5 bases and at J to 0 bases, leaving 8 bases not matched to a gene. Germline CDR1 is DFQATT and CDR2 is SNEGSKA (reference sequence). The CDR3: CSAGKDRVMNTEAFF. DNA for the CDR3: TGCAGTGCTGGCAAGGACAGGGTCATGAACACTGAAGCTTTCTTT.

This clonotype was counted only a few times. Germline and junction disagree at one end, which may indicate a read error. Here the CDR3 reads CAGSKEGLAGYEQYF. CDR3 nucleotides: TGCGCCGGCAGCAAGGAGGGACTAGCGGGCTACGAGCAGTACTTC. V gene TRBV5-1 combines with J gene TRBJ2-7; 12 nucleotides match TRBD2. Looked up from germline, CDR1 is SGHRS and CDR2 is YFSETQ. This CDR3 is built from 15 residues. Full variable domain (remainder filled in from reference TRBV5-1 and TRBJ2-7): KAGVTQTPRYLIKTRGQQVTLSCSPISGHRSVSWYQQTPGQGLQFLFEYFSETQRNKGNFPGRFSGRQFSNSRSEMNVSTLELGDSALYLCAGSKEGLAGYEQYFGPGTRLTVT.

On this clonotype itself: The junction departs from germline at one end; a sequencing error may be responsible. V and J are TRBV4-1 and TRBJ1-1; TRBD1 agrees at 7 bases. The CDR3 spans 14 residues. The germline V gene encodes CDR1 MGHRA and CDR2 YSYEKL. The CDR3 DNA sequence: TGCACCAGCAGCCAGATCTCGACAGGGTTTGAAGCTTTCTTT. Its translation: CTSSQISTGFEAFF.

This clonotype has a count of ten or more. The chain uses TRBV20-1 and TRBJ2-5, with TRBD2 matching over 10 bases. CDR3 length: 15 amino acids. Germline V gene lookup returns CDR1 DFQATT and CDR2 SNEGSKA (reference sequence). CDR3 nucleotide sequence: TGCAGCACCTTTAGCGGGGGGCCATTCCAAGAGACCCAGTACTTC. It is translated as CSTFSGGPFQETQYF.

This clonotype was observed at least ten times. The chain has TRBV5-1 and TRBJ2-5; tentatively, D is TRBD2 (5 bases). Germline V CDR1 and CDR2: SGHRS, YFSETQ. Trimming took 2 bases from V and 5 from J, leaving 13 bases between them. This CDR3 spans 14 amino acids. The CDR3 loop is CASSFRTPGETQYF. The CDR3 nucleotides are TGCGCCAGCAGCTTCAGAACCCCGGGGGAGACCCAGTACTTC.

This clonotype showed up just a few times. The rearrangement joins TRBV6-5 to TRBJ2-3; TRBD1 aligns across 9 bases. Unmatched junction bases numbered 7, after V lost 6 bases and J lost 3 bases. The CDR3 is made up of 15 amino acids. Germline-derived CDR1 and CDR2 are MNHEY and SVGAGI. For the CDR3, the DNA is TGTGCCAGCAGGAGGGGACAGGGAGGAACAGATACGCAGTATTTT. Translated, it gives CASRRGQGGTDTQYF.

DNA of the CDR3: TGCGGAGTTAGGGGGTTAGATGGCTACACCTTC. Protein sequence: CGVRGLDGYTF. The chain employs TRBV4-1 and TRBJ1-2, with D maybe TRBD1 (6 bases). The CDR3 is 11 amino acids. CDR1 MGHRA and CDR2 YSYEKL come from the germline V gene.

This clonotype was seen a few times. The V call is TRBV29-1, the J call TRBJ1-1; TRBD1 matches at 9 bases. CDR1 is SQVTM, CDR2 ANQGSEA, per germline. CDR3 length: 14 residues. With V trimmed by 4 bases and J by 4 bases, 7 bases remained unmatched. The CDR3 protein is CSVGTGVIGTEAFF. As DNA, the CDR3 is TGCAGCGTTGGGACAGGGGTAATAGGCACTGAAGCTTTCTTT.

In its sample, this clonotype was seen many times. The chain employs TRBV7-2 and TRBJ2-3; the D is unclear. CDR3 size: 14 residues. CDR1 SGHTA and CDR2 FQGNSA come from the germline V gene. Trimming removed 4 bases at V and 9 bases at J, with 17 bases between. The CDR3 reads CASSSATALQTQYF. CDR3 bases: TGTGCCAGCAGCTCCGCTACCGCCCTCCAAACGCAGTATTTT.

This clonotype was detected a few times. The genes are TRBV9 and TRBJ2-2, with D hard to call. V was pared by 0 bases and J by 2 bases, with 8 bases between. The CDR3 spans 15 residues. The germline V gene encodes CDR1 SGDLS and CDR2 YYNGEE. CDR3: CASSVAGSNTGELFF. Written as DNA, the CDR3 is TGTGCCAGCAGCGTAGCCGGGTCTAACACCGGGGAGCTGTTTTTT.

This clonotype was detected only a few times. This chain uses TRBV11-1 with TRBJ1-2; D is unclear. CDR3 length equals 15 residues. Germline V gene lookup returns CDR1 SGHAT and CDR2 FQDESV (reference sequence). The V end lost 1 base, the J end lost 1 base, and 10 bases lay between the germline ends. The CDR3 loop is CASSLVAYSNYGYTF. The CDR3 nucleotides are TGTGCCAGCAGCTTAGTAGCATACAGTAACTATGGCTACACCTTC.

The rearrangement uses TRBV7-3 and TRBJ2-3; possibly TRBD1 or TRBD2 for D (5 bases each). Germline V gene sequence: CDR1 SGHTA, CDR2 FQGTGA. CDR3 length: 18 residues. The ends were cut back, 2 bases at V and 1 base at J, with 19 bases in the middle. DNA of the CDR3: TGTGCCAGCAGCTTAGTCCCCCCGGGGCGGACGGGCACAGATACGCAGTATTTT. Its protein is CASSLVPPGRTGTDTQYF. The full variable domain, with the rest looked up from reference TRBV7-3 and TRBJ2-3, is GAGVSQTPSNKVTEKGKYVELRCDPISGHTALYWYRQSLGQGPEFLIYFQGTGAADDSGLPNDRFFAVRPEGSVSTLKIQRTERGDSAVYLCASSLVPPGRTGTDTQYFGPGTRLTVL.

As for this clonotype: It may be a read error: a sequence one base away is much more abundant. The chain recombines TRBV7-2 with TRBJ1-1, with D uncertain. The CDR3 is 13 amino acids. Looked up from germline, CDR1 is SGHTA and CDR2 is FQGNSA. The CDR3 here is CACSPARNTEAFF. In DNA form, the CDR3 reads TGTGCCTGCAGCCCTGCTAGGAACACTGAAGCTTTCTTT.

The V call is TRBV18, the J call TRBJ2-1; TRBD2 might be the D (5 bases). This CDR3 contains 15 residues. The V and J ends lost 2 bases and 3 bases respectively, with 11 bases between them. Germline values: CDR1 KGHSH, CDR2 LQKENI. Written as DNA, the CDR3 is TGTGCCAGCTCACCAGGAGGAACGAACTACAATGAGCAGTTCTTC. This translates into CASSPGGTNYNEQFF.

The chain uses TRBV7-3 and TRBJ1-1; possible D gene TRBD1, 5 bases. Germline-derived CDR1 and CDR2 are SGHTA and FQGTGA. This CDR3 has 13 residues. V dropped 5 bases and J dropped 7 bases, with 14 bases sitting between them. CDR3 in DNA: TGTGCCAGCAGCCTGACAGAGGGCGTTGAAGCTTTCTTT. Translating gives CASSLTEGVEAFF.

This rearrangement joins TRBV6-1 to TRBJ1-2; tentatively, D is TRBD1 (5 bases). Germline lookup yields CDR1 MNHNS and CDR2 SASEGT. CDR3 length: 16 residues. The ends were cut back, 1 base at V and 6 bases at J, with 18 bases in the middle. CDR3: CASSEDRAGPWNGYTF. The CDR3 coding sequence is TGTGCCAGCAGTGAAGATCGGGCAGGGCCTTGGAATGGCTACACCTTC.

At least ten counts were recorded for this clonotype. The chain uses TRBV5-1 and TRBJ2-7; 9 nucleotides agree with TRBD1. J lost 7 bases, V lost 0 bases, and 5 bases had no gene match. Germline loops: CDR1 SGHRS, CDR2 YFSETQ. The CDR3 has 14 amino acids. The CDR3 is CASSLVTGGREQYF. The CDR3 nucleotides read TGCGCCAGCAGCTTGGTAACAGGGGGCCGGGAGCAGTACTTC.

V gene TRBV5-1 combines with J gene TRBJ2-1; 9 bases map to TRBD1. Germline V gives CDR1 SGHRS, CDR2 YFSETQ. The V gene end was trimmed by 2 bases and the J gene end by 8 bases; junction bases not matched to a gene: 11. The CDR3 length is 16 residues. The CDR3 loop reads CASSFWGQGRLDEQFF. As DNA, the CDR3 is TGCGCCAGCAGCTTTTGGGGACAGGGTCGTTTAGATGAGCAGTTCTTC.

This chain joins TRBV27 and TRBJ1-4; 11 nucleotides agree with TRBD1. Germline V lookup: CDR1 MNHEY, CDR2 SMNVEV (reference sequence). There are 17 residues in the CDR3. The junction had 9 bases not matched to a gene; V was cut back by 6 bases and J by 3 bases. The CDR3 DNA reads as TGTGCCAGCAGCCGATTGGACAGGGGGCTATCTAATGAAAAACTGTTTTTT. It specifies CASSRLDRGLSNEKLFF.

This clonotype showed up many times. The chain links TRBV12-3 or TRBV12-4 to TRBJ1-2; D is ambiguous. CDR3 size: 13 residues. Deletions cut 1 base from V and 7 bases from J, with 10 bases between. The CDR3 is CASSLDGDFGYTF. Written as DNA, the CDR3 is TGTGCCAGCAGTTTAGATGGGGATTTTGGCTACACCTTC.

This clonotype was recorded at least ten times. The V and J genes are TRBV5-6 and TRBJ2-7; 7 nucleotides match TRBD1. Germline trimming cut 0 bases from V and 3 bases from J; bases unmatched to any gene: 3. The CDR3 is 14 residues long. Germline CDR1 is SGHDT and CDR2 is YYEEEE. The chain's CDR3 is CASSLGTGHYEQYF. The CDR3 DNA reads as TGTGCCAGCAGCTTGGGGACAGGCCACTACGAGCAGTACTTC.

Only a few counts were recorded for this clonotype. The chain is built from TRBV30 and TRBJ2-1; 10 bases are shared with TRBD2. J gave up 3 bases and V 4 bases, and 3 bases lay outside the gene matches. This CDR3 spans 14 amino acids. The germline CDR1 and CDR2 sequences are GTSNPN and SVGIG (reference sequence). CDR3 region: CAWKASGGYNEQFF. CDR3 DNA: TGTGCCTGGAAGGCTAGCGGGGGCTACAATGAGCAGTTCTTC.

This clonotype was seen just once. A much larger clone lies a single base off, so this may be a read error. The rearrangement links TRBV28 to TRBJ2-1; 8 bases are a match to TRBD1. V lost 3 bases and J lost 10; bases outside the gene matches: 5. CDR1 MDHEN and CDR2 SYDVKM come from the germline V gene. This CDR3 has 13 residues. Written as DNA, the CDR3 is TGTGCCAGCAGTTTCAGGGGGCGCGGCGAGCAGTTCTTC. As protein: CASSFRGRGEQFF.